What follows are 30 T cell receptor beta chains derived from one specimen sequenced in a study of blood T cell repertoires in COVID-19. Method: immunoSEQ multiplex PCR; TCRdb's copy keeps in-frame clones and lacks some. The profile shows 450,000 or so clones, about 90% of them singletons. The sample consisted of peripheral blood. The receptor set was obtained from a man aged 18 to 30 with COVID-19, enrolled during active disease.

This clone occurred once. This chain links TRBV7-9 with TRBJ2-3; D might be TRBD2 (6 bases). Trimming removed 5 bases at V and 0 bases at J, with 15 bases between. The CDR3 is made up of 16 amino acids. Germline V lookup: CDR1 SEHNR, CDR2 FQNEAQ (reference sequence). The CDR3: CASSAPGGTSTDTQYF. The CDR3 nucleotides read TGTGCCAGCAGCGCCCCGGGTGGGACTAGCACAGATACGCAGTATTTT.

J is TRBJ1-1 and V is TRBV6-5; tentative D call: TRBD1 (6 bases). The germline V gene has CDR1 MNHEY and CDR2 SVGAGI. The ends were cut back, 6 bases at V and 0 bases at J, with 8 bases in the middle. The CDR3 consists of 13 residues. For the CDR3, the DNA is TGTGCCAGCAGCGGACAGCTGAACACTGAAGCTTTCTTT. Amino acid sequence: CASSGQLNTEAFF.

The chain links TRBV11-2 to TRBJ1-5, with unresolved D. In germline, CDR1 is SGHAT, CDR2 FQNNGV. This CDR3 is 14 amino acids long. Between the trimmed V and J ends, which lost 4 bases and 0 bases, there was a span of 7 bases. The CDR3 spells CASSSTDSNQPQHF. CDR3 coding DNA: TGTGCCAGCAGCTCTACAGATAGCAATCAGCCCCAGCATTTT. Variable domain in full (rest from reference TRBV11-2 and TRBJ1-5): EAGVAQSPRYKIIEKRQSVAFWCNPISGHATLYWYQQILGQGPKLLIQFQNNGVVDDSQLPKDRFSAERLKGVDSTLKIQPAKLEDSAVYLCASSSTDSNQPQHFGDGTRLSIL.

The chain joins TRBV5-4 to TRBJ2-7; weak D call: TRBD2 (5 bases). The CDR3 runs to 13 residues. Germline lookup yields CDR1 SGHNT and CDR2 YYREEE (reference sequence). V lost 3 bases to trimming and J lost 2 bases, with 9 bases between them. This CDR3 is CASSSGLTYEQYF. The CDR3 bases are TGTGCCAGCAGCTCCGGACTTACCTACGAGCAGTACTTC.

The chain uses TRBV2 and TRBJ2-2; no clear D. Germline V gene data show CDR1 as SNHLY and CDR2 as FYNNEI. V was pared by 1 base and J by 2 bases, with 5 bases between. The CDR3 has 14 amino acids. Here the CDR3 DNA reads TGTGCCAGCAGTGAAGTAGTCAACACCGGGGAGCTGTTTTTT. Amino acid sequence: CASSEVVNTGELFF.

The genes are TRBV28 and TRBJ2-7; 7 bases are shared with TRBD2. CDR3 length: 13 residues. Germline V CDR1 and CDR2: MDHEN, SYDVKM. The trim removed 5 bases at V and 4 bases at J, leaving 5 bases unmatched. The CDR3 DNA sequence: TGTGCCAGCAGTGCAGTGGGACTATACGAGCAGTACTTC. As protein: CASSAVGLYEQYF.

CDR3 amino acids: CASSSTNTGELFF. The CDR3 DNA reads as TGTGCCAGCAGTTCCACTAACACCGGGGAGCTGTTTTTT. The rearrangement joins TRBV27 to TRBJ2-2; D is ambiguous. CDR1 is MNHEY and CDR2 is SMNVEV in the germline V gene (reference sequence). V dropped 4 bases and J dropped 2 bases, with 5 bases sitting between them. The CDR3 has 13 amino acids.

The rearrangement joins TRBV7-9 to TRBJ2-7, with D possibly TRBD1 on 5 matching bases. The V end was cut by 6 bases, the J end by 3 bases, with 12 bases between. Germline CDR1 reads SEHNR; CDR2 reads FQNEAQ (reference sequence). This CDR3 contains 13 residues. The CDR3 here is CASSDGQSYEQYF. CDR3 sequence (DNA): TGTGCCAGCAGTGACGGACAAAGCTACGAGCAGTACTTC.

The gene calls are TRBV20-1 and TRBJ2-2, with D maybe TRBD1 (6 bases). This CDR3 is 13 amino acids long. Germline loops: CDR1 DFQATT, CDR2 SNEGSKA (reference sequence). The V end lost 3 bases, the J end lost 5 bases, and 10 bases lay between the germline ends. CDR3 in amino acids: CSASTGKTGELFF. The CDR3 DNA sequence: TGCAGTGCTAGTACAGGGAAGACCGGGGAGCTGTTTTTT.

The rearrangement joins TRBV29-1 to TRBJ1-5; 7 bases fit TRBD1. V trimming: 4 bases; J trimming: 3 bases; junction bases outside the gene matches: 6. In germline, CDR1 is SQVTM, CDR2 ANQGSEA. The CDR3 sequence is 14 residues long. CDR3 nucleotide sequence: TGCAGCGTTGTAACAGGGGATTTCAATCAGCCCCAGCATTTT. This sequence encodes CSVVTGDFNQPQHF.

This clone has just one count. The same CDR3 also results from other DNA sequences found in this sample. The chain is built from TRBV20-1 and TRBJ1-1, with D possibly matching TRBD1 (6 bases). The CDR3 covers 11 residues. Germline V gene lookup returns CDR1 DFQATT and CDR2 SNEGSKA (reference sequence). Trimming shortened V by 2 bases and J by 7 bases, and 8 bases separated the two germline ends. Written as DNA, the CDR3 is TGCAGTGCTAGACAGGGGTTTGAAGCTTTCTTT. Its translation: CSARQGFEAFF.

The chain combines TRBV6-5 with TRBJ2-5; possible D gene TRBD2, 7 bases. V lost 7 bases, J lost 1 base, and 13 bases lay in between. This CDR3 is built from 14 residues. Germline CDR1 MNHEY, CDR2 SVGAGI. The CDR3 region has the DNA TGTGCCAGCAAGGCGGGGGCCCTCCAAGAGACCCAGTACTTC. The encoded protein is CASKAGALQETQYF.

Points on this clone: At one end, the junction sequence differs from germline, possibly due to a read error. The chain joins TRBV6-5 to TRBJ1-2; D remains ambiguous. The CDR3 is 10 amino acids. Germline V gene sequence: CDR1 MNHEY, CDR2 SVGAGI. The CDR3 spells CASTDYGYTF. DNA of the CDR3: TGTGCTAGCACAGACTATGGCTACACCTTC.

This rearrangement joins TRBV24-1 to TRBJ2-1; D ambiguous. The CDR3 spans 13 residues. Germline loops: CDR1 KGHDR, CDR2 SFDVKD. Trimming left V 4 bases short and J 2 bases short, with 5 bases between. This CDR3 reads CATSDPTYNEQFF. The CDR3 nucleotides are TGTGCCACCAGTGACCCCACCTACAATGAGCAGTTCTTC.

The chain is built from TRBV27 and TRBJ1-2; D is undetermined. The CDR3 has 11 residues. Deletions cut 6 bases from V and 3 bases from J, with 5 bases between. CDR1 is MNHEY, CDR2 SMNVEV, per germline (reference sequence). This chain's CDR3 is CASRGDYGYTF. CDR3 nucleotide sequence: TGTGCCAGCAGGGGCGACTATGGCTACACCTTC.

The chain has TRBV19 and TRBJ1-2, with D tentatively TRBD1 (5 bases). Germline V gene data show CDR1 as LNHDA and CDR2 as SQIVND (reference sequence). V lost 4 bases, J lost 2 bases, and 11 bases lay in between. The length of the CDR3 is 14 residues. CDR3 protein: CASSTQRGNYGYTF. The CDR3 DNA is TGTGCCAGTAGTACCCAGCGGGGGAACTATGGCTACACCTTC.

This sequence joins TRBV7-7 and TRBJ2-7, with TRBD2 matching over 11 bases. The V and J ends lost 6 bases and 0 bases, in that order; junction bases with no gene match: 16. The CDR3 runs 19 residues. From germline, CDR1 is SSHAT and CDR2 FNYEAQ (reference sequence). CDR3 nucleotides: TGTGCCAGCAGGGTAGGGGAAACTAGCGGGGGCCCGAGCTCCTACGAGCAGTACTTC. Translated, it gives CASRVGETSGGPSSYEQYF. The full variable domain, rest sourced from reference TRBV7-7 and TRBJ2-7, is GAGVSQSPRYKVTKRGQDVTLRCDPISSHATLYWYQQALGQGPEFLTYFNYEAQPDKSGLPSDRFSAERPEGSISTLTIQRTEQRDSAMYRCASRVGETSGGPSSYEQYFGPGTRLTVT.

CDR3 DNA: TGTGCCAGCAGTTGGTCGGACAGGGGATACAATGAGCAGTTCTTC. Translation gives CASSWSDRGYNEQFF. This rearrangement joins TRBV6-5 to TRBJ2-1, with 9 bases that match TRBD1. The CDR3 is 15 residues long. V dropped 4 bases and J dropped 4; count of bases not matched to a gene: 5. The germline CDR1 and CDR2 sequences are MNHEY and SVGAGI.

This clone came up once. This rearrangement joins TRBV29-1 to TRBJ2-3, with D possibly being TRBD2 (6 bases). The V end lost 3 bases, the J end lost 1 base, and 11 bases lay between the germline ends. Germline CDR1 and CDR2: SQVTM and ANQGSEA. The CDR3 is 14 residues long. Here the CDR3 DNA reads TGCAGCGTTGAGGGCGGGAAGGGCACAGATACGCAGTATTTT. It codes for CSVEGGKGTDTQYF.

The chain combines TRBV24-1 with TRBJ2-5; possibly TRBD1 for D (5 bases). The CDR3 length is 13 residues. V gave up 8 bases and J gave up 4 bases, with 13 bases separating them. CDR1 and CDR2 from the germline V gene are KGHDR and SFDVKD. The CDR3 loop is CATMNPGPETQYF. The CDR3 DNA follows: TGTGCCACCATGAACCCAGGGCCAGAGACCCAGTACTTC.

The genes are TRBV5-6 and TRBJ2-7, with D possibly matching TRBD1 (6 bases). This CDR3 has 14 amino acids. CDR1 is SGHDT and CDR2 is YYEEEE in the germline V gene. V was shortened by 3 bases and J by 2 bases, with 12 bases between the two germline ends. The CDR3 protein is CASSSQGWAYEQYF. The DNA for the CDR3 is TGTGCCAGCAGCTCACAGGGATGGGCCTACGAGCAGTACTTC.

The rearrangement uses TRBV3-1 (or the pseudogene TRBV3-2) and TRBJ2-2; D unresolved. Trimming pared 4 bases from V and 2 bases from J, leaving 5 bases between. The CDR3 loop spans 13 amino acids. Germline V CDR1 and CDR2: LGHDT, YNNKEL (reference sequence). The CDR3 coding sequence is TGTGCCAGCAGCCTCATCAACACCGGGGAGCTGTTTTTT. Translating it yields CASSLINTGELFF.

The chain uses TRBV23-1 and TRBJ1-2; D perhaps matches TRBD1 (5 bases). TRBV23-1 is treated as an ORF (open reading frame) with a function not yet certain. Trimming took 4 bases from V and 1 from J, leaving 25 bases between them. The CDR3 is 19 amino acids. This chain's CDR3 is CASSLFGVATEIFNYGYTF. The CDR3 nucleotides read TGCGCCAGCAGTCTGTTTGGGGTTGCGACAGAAATTTTTAACTATGGCTACACCTTC.

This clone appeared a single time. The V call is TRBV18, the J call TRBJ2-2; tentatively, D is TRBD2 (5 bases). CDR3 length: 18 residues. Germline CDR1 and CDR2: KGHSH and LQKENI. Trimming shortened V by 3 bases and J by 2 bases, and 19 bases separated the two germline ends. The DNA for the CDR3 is TGTGCCAGCTCACCTAATATCCGGGGAGATCCAAACACCGGGGAGCTGTTTTTT. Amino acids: CASSPNIRGDPNTGELFF.

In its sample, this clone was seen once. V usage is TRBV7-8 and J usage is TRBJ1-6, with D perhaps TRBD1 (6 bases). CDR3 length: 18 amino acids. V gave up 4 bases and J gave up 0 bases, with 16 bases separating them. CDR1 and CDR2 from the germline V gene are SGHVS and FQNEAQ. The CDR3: CASSYTPAGVSYNSPLHF. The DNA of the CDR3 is TGTGCCAGCAGCTACACTCCGGCAGGGGTCTCCTATAATTCACCCCTCCACTTT.

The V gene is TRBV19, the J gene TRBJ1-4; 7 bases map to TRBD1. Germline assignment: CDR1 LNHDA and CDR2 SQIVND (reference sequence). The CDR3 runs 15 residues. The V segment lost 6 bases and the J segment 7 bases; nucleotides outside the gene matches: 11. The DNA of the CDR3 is TGTGCCAGTAGGACAGGGTATTCTAGTAGTGAAAAACTGTTTTTT. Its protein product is CASRTGYSSSEKLFF.

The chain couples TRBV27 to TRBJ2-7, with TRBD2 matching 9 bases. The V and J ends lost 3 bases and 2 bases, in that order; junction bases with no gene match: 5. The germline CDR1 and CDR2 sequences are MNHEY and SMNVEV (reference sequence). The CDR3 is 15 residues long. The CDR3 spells CASSLSLAGTYEQYF. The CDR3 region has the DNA TGTGCCAGCAGTTTGAGTCTAGCGGGAACCTACGAGCAGTACTTC.

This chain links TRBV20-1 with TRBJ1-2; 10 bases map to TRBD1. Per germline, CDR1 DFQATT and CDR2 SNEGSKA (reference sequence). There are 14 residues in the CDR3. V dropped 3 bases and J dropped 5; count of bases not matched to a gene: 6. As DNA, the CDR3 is TGCAGTGCTAGTGGGGACAGGGGAGGGTATGGCTACACCTTC. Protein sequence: CSASGDRGGYGYTF.

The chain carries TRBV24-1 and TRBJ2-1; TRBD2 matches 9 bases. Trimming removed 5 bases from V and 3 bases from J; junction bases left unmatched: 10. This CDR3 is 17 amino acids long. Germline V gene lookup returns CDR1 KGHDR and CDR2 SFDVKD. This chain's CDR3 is CATSGFRATSGYNEQFF. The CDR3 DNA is TGTGCCACCAGTGGATTCCGTGCGACTAGCGGCTACAATGAGCAGTTCTTC.

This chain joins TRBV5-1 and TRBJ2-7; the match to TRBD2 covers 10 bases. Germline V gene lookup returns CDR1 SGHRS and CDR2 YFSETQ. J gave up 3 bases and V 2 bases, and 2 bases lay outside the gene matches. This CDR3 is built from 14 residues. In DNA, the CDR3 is TGCGCCAGCAGCTTAACTAGCGGGGACTACGAGCAGTACTTC. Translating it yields CASSLTSGDYEQYF. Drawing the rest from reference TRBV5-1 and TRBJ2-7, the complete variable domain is KAGVTQTPRYLIKTRGQQVTLSCSPISGHRSVSWYQQTPGQGLQFLFEYFSETQRNKGNFPGRFSGRQFSNSRSEMNVSTLELGDSALYLCASSLTSGDYEQYFGPGTRLTVT.